This T cell receptor (beta chain) was observed in a study of blood T cell repertoires in COVID-19. Study-level information: COVID-19 samples from acute and convalescent phases originated in the United States, Italy and Spain. Sample material is recorded as cDNA or gDNA derived from T cells, B-cell-depleted T cells, or PBMCs.

Trimming stripped 6 bases from V and 8 bases from J, with 10 bases between. This CDR3 is built from 11 residues. The germline V gene encodes CDR1 DFQATT and CDR2 SNEGSKA (reference sequence). In the original workflow: Amplification from reference gene primers served as the basis for estimated nucleated cell counts. This table comes from immunoSEQ multiplex PCR, and its TCRdb copy is limited to in-frame clones, with some not included. V, J and clone size are those of that table, while D and trimming were read from the DNA. The sample yields about 160,000 clones, over 75% seen once. Enrolled through a virtual design, the participants were between roughly 18 and 89 years of age and came from about two dozen US areas.

Sequencing used PBMCs or T cells enriched from blood (not recorded which). The clonotype was recovered from a woman aged 40 to 49 with acute COVID-19. The chain is built from TRBV20-1 and TRBJ1-4; no firm D call. CDR3 sequence reads: CSATREEKLFF. The CDR3, as DNA: TGCAGTGCCACCCGCGAAGAAAAACTGTTTTTT.